The 17 T cell receptor beta chains below were found in one sample sequenced in a study of post-analysis software for immune sequencing data. Study observations and caveats: Included in a set of about 5 TRBV segments more frequent in patients than controls were TRBV5-6, TRBV5-1 and TRBV20-1.

Unique molecular identifiers were built into the TCR beta cDNA libraries. Each CDR3 protein is one row after TCRdb ran MiXCR on the PCR reads. The sample shows approximately 570,000 distinct CDR3 sequences, 44% of them seen only once. Which antigens these TCRs recognize remains unknown. The sample comprised blood. The receptors stem from a girl aged 10-17 years with multiple sclerosis.

The chain combines TRBV2 with TRBJ2-3; D is uncertain. The germline V and J ends were trimmed by 10 bases and 0 bases, with 17 bases remaining between them. Per the germline V gene, CDR1 is SNHLY and CDR2 is FYNNEI. The CDR3 has 15 amino acids. CDR3 residues: CATRRPNLSTDTQYF. DNA for the CDR3: TGTGCCACCCGAAGACCGAACCTTAGCACAGATACGCAGTATTTT.

This clonotype was counted a few times. The J gene is TRBJ2-7, the V gene TRBV7-9; 8 positions agree with TRBD1. Germline V gene sequence: CDR1 SEHNR, CDR2 FQNEAQ (reference sequence). J was trimmed by 5 bases and V by 4 bases; bases with no gene match: 1. This CDR3 contains 12 residues. The CDR3 sequence: CASSSGGNEQYF. CDR3 sequence (DNA): TGTGCCAGCAGCTCAGGGGGCAACGAGCAGTACTTC.

The rearrangement links TRBV12-3 or TRBV12-4 to TRBJ2-3; D not certain. The CDR3 is 14 amino acids. V lost 10 bases to trimming and J lost 2 bases, with 16 bases between them. The CDR3 DNA reads as TGTGCCATAAGTAAACAAACCTCCACAGATACGCAGTATTTT. Its protein is CAISKQTSTDTQYF.

The chain links TRBV7-9 to TRBJ2-5; possibly TRBD1 for D (5 bases). The last part of the DNA fits TRBJ2-7 better; the J call may be wrong. Germline loops: CDR1 SEHNR, CDR2 FQNEAQ (reference sequence). The CDR3 spans 15 residues. The CDR3: CASSLAVGVVYEQYF. The CDR3 DNA is TGTGCCAGCAGCTTAGCGGTAGGGGTGGTATACGAGCAGTACTTC.

This clonotype was seen more than once but under ten times. V gene TRBV2 combines with J gene TRBJ2-7; no clear D. This CDR3 is built from 12 residues. Germline V gene data show CDR1 as SNHLY and CDR2 as FYNNEI. V was pared by 6 bases and J by 3 bases, with 9 bases between. CDR3 DNA sequence: TGTGCCAGCAGCCCCAAGGGCTACGAGCAGTACTTC. As protein: CASSPKGYEQYF.

This clonotype was observed a handful of times. The V and J genes are TRBV7-2 and TRBJ1-6, with 9 bases aligning to TRBD1. The CDR3 runs to 17 residues. Trimming at V came to 5 bases and at J to 3 bases, leaving 8 bases not matched to a gene. Per germline, CDR1 SGHTA and CDR2 FQGNSA. In DNA form, the CDR3 reads TGTGCCAGCAGCCCATGGGACAGGGAGATCTATAATTCACCCCTCCACTTT. It yields the protein CASSPWDREIYNSPLHF.

The J gene is TRBJ2-3, the V gene TRBV20-1; TRBD1 agrees at 8 bases. The CDR3 contains 17 residues. From germline, CDR1 is DFQATT and CDR2 SNEGSKA (reference sequence). With 6 bases clipped from V and 6 bases from J, the junction kept 20 bases outside the gene matches. The DNA of the CDR3 is TGCAGTGCCCCGCCCGACTACGGGACAGGCCGGAGGGATACGCAGTATTTT. Protein product: CSAPPDYGTGRRDTQYF.

The chain carries TRBV5-5 and TRBJ2-7; D is unclear. Trimming took 0 bases from V and 2 from J, leaving 9 bases between them. This CDR3 region has 14 residues. Germline V gives CDR1 SGHKS, CDR2 YYEKEE (reference sequence). Here the CDR3 reads CASSLDAQTYEQYF. CDR3 DNA sequence: TGTGCCAGCAGCTTGGATGCCCAGACCTACGAGCAGTACTTC.

This clonotype was counted a few times. The rearrangement joins TRBV29-1 to TRBJ2-7; tentatively, D is TRBD2 (5 bases). Germline CDR1 reads SQVTM; CDR2 reads ANQGSEA. CDR3 length: 13 amino acids. V was shortened by 7 bases and J by 10 bases, with 23 bases between the two germline ends. Written as DNA, the CDR3 is TGCAGCGACGAACTAAGGCCCGGAGCGGCCCAGTACTTC. It codes for CSDELRPGAAQYF.

This clonotype was picked up one time. V and J are TRBV20-1 and TRBJ1-1; D gene ambiguous. Germline lookup yields CDR1 DFQATT and CDR2 SNEGSKA (reference sequence). CDR3 length: 10 residues. V lost 0 bases, J lost 7 bases, and 3 bases lay in between. The CDR3 region has the DNA TGCAGTGCTAGAGATTTTGAAGCTTTCTTT. Translated, it gives CSARDFEAFF.

This clonotype was detected once. V gene TRBV12-3 or TRBV12-4 combines with J gene TRBJ2-5; D unclear. The CDR3 is 13 amino acids. The ends were cut back, 6 bases at V and 4 bases at J, with 12 bases in the middle. CDR3 nucleotides: TGTGCCAGCAGCCGAAAAGGGCGAGAGACCCAGTACTTC. Translation gives CASSRKGRETQYF.

J is TRBJ2-5 and V is TRBV10-3; D ambiguous. Matching the DNA end better, TRBJ2-7 makes the J call doubtful. Germline V CDR1 and CDR2: ENHRY, SYGVKD. This CDR3 spans 14 amino acids. CDR3 in DNA: TGTGCCATCAGTGAGTCCCCCCAGGACGGCGAGCAGTACTTC. Translated, it gives CAISESPQDGEQYF.

This clonotype has just one count. This chain's CDR3 is CASSLRQRADTQYF. CDR3 coding DNA: TGTGCCAGCAGCTTGAGACAACGGGCAGATACGCAGTATTTT. The J gene is TRBJ2-3, the V gene TRBV7-2; D is unclear. The germline V gene has CDR1 SGHTA and CDR2 FQGNSA. Deletions cut 3 bases from V and 4 bases from J, with 11 bases between. The CDR3 length is 14 residues.

This clonotype has more than one count but fewer than ten. The V gene is TRBV4-1, the J gene TRBJ1-5; D gene uncertain. Trimming cost V 3 bases and J 7 bases, with 13 bases left between them. The CDR3 totals 14 residues. Germline V gene sequence: CDR1 MGHRA, CDR2 YSYEKL. CDR3 sequence: CASSHARWVQPQHF. CDR3 DNA: TGCGCCAGCAGCCATGCCAGATGGGTACAGCCCCAGCATTTT.

V is TRBV6-1 and J is TRBJ2-3, with no clear D. V was pared by 0 bases and J by 2 bases, with 3 bases between. This CDR3 is 13 amino acids long. CDR1 is MNHNS, CDR2 SASEGT, per germline. CDR3 protein: CASSEALTDTQYF. The CDR3 DNA reads TGTGCCAGCAGTGAAGCCCTCACAGATACGCAGTATTTT.

This rearrangement joins TRBV12-3 or TRBV12-4 to TRBJ2-3; tentatively, D is TRBD2 (7 bases). This CDR3 has 14 residues. Trimming took 6 bases from V and 6 from J, leaving 16 bases between them. DNA for the CDR3: TGTGCCAGCAGACTAGCGAGGGGGGTGGATACGCAGTATTTT. This codes for CASRLARGVDTQYF.

The rearrangement links TRBV12-3 or TRBV12-4 to TRBJ1-2; TRBD1 might be the D (5 bases). V gave up 5 bases and J gave up 2 bases, with 12 bases separating them. The CDR3 totals 14 residues. CDR3 sequence: CASSLRWGNYGYTF. In DNA, the CDR3 is TGTGCCAGCAGTCTTAGATGGGGGAACTATGGCTACACCTTC.